The clone carrying this T cell receptor beta chain was recorded a few times. Its antigen remains unknown. Compared with germline, one end of the junction differs, possibly owing to a read error. The data were obtained in a study of T-cell memory formation after mild COVID-19. Findings and caveats of the study: Nothing confirmed that second-wave clones peaking on day 37 were specific for SARS-CoV-2. There was a balanced CD4/CD8 profile in clones contracting day 15 to 85, and later expanders leaned CD4+.

Germline V gene data show CDR1 as LGHNA and CDR2 as YNFKEQ. There are 16 residues in the CDR3. In TCRdb, the 5' RACE reads were re-called with MiXCR into one record per CDR3 protein. Of 400,000 or so distinct CDR3 sequences in the sample, 20% were seen once. Source material: PBMCs or a T cell subset sorted from them (not recorded which). The chain has TRBV4-2 and TRBJ2-1; D is possibly TRBD1 or TRBD2 (5 bases each). The sequence was collected from an adult woman who had mild COVID-19 (a few samples of this study predate the infection). Cell type and time point are not known. The CDR3: CASTQGAGTYFDEQFF. In nucleotides, the CDR3 is TGTGCCAGCACCCAAGGGGCGGGTACATATTTCGATGAGCAGTTCTTC.